These T cell receptor beta chains were read from a single sample in a study of T cell repertoires in cytomegalovirus infection. From the reads, TCRdb called clonotypes with MiXCR, one entry per CDR3 protein. Of 150,000 to 200,000 distinct CDR3 sequences in the sample, approximately 19% were seen once. The sample taken for sequencing was PBMCs. The source is a human donor in good health (CMV status not recorded). Some clones in this sample may be carry-over from other donors' samples. CDR3s include the opening cysteine and the closing phenylalanine or tryptophan. The order of the fields is J gene, D gene, clone size, V gene, CDR3 protein, CDR3 DNA. A D gene is named only where the DNA matches it firmly. Some rows have no size entry. The others give once, few or many, or a class for an expanded clone.

TRBJ2-7 - - TRBV4-1 CASSQGTSYEQYF TGCGCCAGCAGCCAAGGGACCTCCTACGAGCAGTACTTC
TRBJ2-7 - many TRBV12-3/TRBV12-4 CASSPETYEQYF TGTGCCAGCAGTCCAGAGACCTACGAGCAGTACTTC
TRBJ2-7 TRBD1 few TRBV7-9 CASSQSSGTGRYEQYF TGTGCCAGCAGCCAATCCTCAGGGACAGGGAGATACGAGCAGTACTTC
TRBJ2-3 TRBD2 - TRBV28 CASSFLGLAGGQGTDTQYF TGTGCCAGCAGTTTCCTCGGACTAGCGGGAGGGCAGGGCACAGATACGCAGTATTTT
TRBJ2-1 - - TRBV6-2/TRBV6-3 CASRIDSYNEQFF TGTGCCAGCAGAATTGACAGTTACAATGAGCAGTTCTTC
TRBJ2-4 TRBD2 few TRBV5-1 CASSRLAGGLAKNIQYF TGCGCCAGCAGCCGACTAGCGGGAGGCCTAGCCAAAAACATTCAGTACTTC
TRBJ2-2 - many TRBV6-2/TRBV6-3 CASSNRESTGELFF TGTGCCAGCAGTAACCGGGAGTCCACCGGGGAGCTGTTTTTT
TRBJ2-3 TRBD2 - TRBV2 CASSPLAGGPGPPDTQYF TGTGCCAGCAGTCCACTAGCGGGGGGGCCTGGTCCTCCAGATACGCAGTATTTT
TRBJ2-3 TRBD2 - TRBV27 CASSIDGGWTDTQYF TGTGCCAGCAGCATTGACGGGGGGTGGACAGATACGCAGTATTTT
TRBJ2-3 - - TRBV6-6 CASSQGSNTQYF TGTGCCAGCAGTCAAGGGTCTAATACGCAGTATTTT
TRBJ1-2 TRBD1 many TRBV7-8 CASSPGQGSGYTF TGTGCCAGCAGCCCCGGACAGGGGAGTGGCTACACCTTC
TRBJ1-6 - - TRBV7-4 CASSLDLASPLHF TGTGCCAGCAGCTTGGACCTTGCATCACCCCTCCACTTT
TRBJ1-5 TRBD1 - TRBV28 CASSLGGQGLWGPNQPQHF TGTGCCAGCAGTTTAGGGGGACAGGGGTTGTGGGGACCCAATCAGCCCCAGCATTTT
TRBJ2-7 - few TRBV2 CASRVGVGYEQYF TGTGCCAGCAGGGTAGGGGTCGGCTACGAGCAGTACTTC
TRBJ2-3 - - TRBV20-1 CSARPPLGSSTDTQYF TGCAGTGCTCGGCCGCCTCTGGGGTCTAGCACAGATACGCAGTATTTT
TRBJ1-1 TRBD1 many TRBV7-2 CASSPRGGQGDTEAFF TGTGCCAGCAGCCCTCGGGGAGGGCAGGGGGACACTGAAGCTTTCTTT
TRBJ2-5 - - TRBV11-2 CASSMGPGAETQYF TGTGCCAGCAGCATGGGTCCCGGGGCAGAGACCCAGTACTTC
TRBJ2-5 TRBD1 many TRBV7-2 CASSLTGGLETQYF TGTGCCAGCAGCCTGACAGGGGGCCTGGAGACCCAGTACTTC
TRBJ2-1 - many TRBV10-3 CAVRPRDHLLNEQFF TGTGCCGTGCGACCTCGGGACCACCTACTGAATGAGCAGTTCTTC
TRBJ1-5 - few TRBV2 CASSALDTSNQPQHF TGTGCCAGCAGTGCATTGGACACTAGCAATCAGCCCCAGCATTTT
TRBJ1-3 - few TRBV6-5 CASSSRGGGNTIYF TGTGCCAGCAGTTCAAGGGGAGGTGGAAACACCATATATTTT
TRBJ1-5 TRBD1 - TRBV28 CASSPDRVNQPQHF TGTGCCAGCAGCCCTGACAGGGTCAATCAGCCCCAGCATTTT
TRBJ1-5 - - TRBV15 CATSRLDRNNQPQHF TGTGCCACCAGCAGGCTAGACAGGAACAATCAGCCCCAGCATTTT
TRBJ1-5 TRBD1 few TRBV29-1 CSVSGTDPNQPQHF TGCAGCGTTTCCGGGACAGACCCAAATCAGCCCCAGCATTTT
TRBJ2-2 - many TRBV28 CASSYNRAVANTGELFF TGTGCCAGCAGTTACAACAGGGCCGTAGCGAACACCGGGGAGCTGTTTTTT
TRBJ2-3 - - TRBV11-3 CASSSVKNTQYF TGTGCCAGCAGCTCGGTAAAAAATACGCAGTATTTT
TRBJ2-2 TRBD1 few TRBV4-1 CASSQEGTGATGELFF TGCGCCAGCAGCCAAGAAGGGACAGGGGCGACCGGGGAGCTGTTTTTT
TRBJ2-1 TRBD2 - TRBV7-2 CASSVYSTSGGSYNEQFF TGTGCCAGCAGCGTTTATAGTACTAGCGGGGGTTCCTACAATGAGCAGTTCTTC
TRBJ2-7 - - TRBV18 CASSPQNVHEQYF TGTGCCAGCTCACCACAAAATGTCCACGAGCAGTACTTC
TRBJ1-6 TRBD1 - TRBV9 CASSVGTGGQNSPLHF TGTGCCAGCAGCGTAGGAACAGGGGGACAAAATTCACCCCTCCACTTT
TRBJ1-2 - - TRBV15 CATSRAGSGGYTF TGTGCCACCAGCAGAGCCGGGTCTGGAGGCTACACCTTC
TRBJ2-7 - few TRBV28 CASTQGGGMHEQYF TGTGCCAGCACCCAAGGGGGAGGTATGCACGAGCAGTACTTC
TRBJ2-1 - few TRBV11-1 CASSLRRDASYNEQFF TGTGCCAGCAGCTTACGGCGAGACGCCTCCTACAATGAGCAGTTCTTC
TRBJ2-3 - - TRBV7-4 CASSSRRAGISTDTQYF TGTGCCAGCAGCTCCAGGAGGGCGGGGATTAGCACAGATACGCAGTATTTT
TRBJ2-5 - few TRBV19 CATSAAETQYF TGTGCCACCTCGGCGGCGGAGACCCAGTACTTC